Each of the 20 T cell receptor beta chains below was sequenced from the same sample in a study of CD8 T cells in Susac syndrome (dated by TCRdb to between 2019 and 2020). The library relied on the immunoSEQ multiplex PCR assay. RNA was extracted using the RNeasy kit, and about 0.5 to 1 ug of the RNA was reverse transcribed with random hexamers. TCRdb redid the processing of the public reads, applying fastp at Q25 and MiXCR, and retained in-frame beta chains. Records with the same CDR3 protein are collapsed into one entry carrying the most frequent genes and DNA. The sample table records about 400,000 distinct CDR3 sequences; more than 80% of these occur just once. The ten largest clones represent around 0.12% of the sample. Sequencing was carried out using CD8+ T cells from PBMCs. Receptors originate from a human donor with multiple sclerosis.

J is TRBJ1-2 and V is TRBV12-3 or TRBV12-4; the match to TRBD1 covers 8 bases. V shed 7 bases and J 8 bases; nucleotides not matched to a gene: 3. The CDR3 is made up of 11 amino acids. The DNA of the CDR3 is TGTGCCAGCAACGGACAGGGAGGCTACACCTTC. As protein: CASNGQGGYTF.

The V call is TRBV29-1, the J call TRBJ2-7; D possibly corresponds to TRBD2 (7 bases). CDR1 SQVTM and CDR2 ANQGSEA come from the germline V gene. Trimming removed 4 bases at V and 2 bases at J, with 15 bases between. The CDR3 is 14 amino acids. CDR3 bases: TGCAGCGTTGCTGGGGGGGCGGGTCCCTACGAGCAGTACTTC. This gives the protein CSVAGGAGPYEQYF.

This clonotype was seen more than once but under ten times. CDR3 DNA: TGTGCCAGTAGGCTGACAGGGGGAGGGACTGAAGCTTTCTTT. Translation gives CASRLTGGGTEAFF. This sequence joins TRBV19 and TRBJ1-1, with 9 nucleotides matching TRBD1. V was pared by 6 bases and J by 5 bases, with 7 bases of the junction left unmatched. Germline V lookup: CDR1 LNHDA, CDR2 SQIVND (reference sequence). The CDR3 has 14 residues. Variable domain in full (rest from reference TRBV19 and TRBJ1-1): DGGITQSPKYLFRKEGQNVTLSCEQNLNHDAMYWYRQDPGQGLRLIYYSQIVNDFQKGDIAEGYSVSREKKESFPLTVTSAQKNPTAFYLCASRLTGGGTEAFFGQGTRLTVV.

V is TRBV20-1 and J is TRBJ2-1; 9 bases are shared with TRBD2. Trimming cost V 1 base and J 1 base; bases outside gene matches: 8. This CDR3 spans 17 amino acids. CDR1 DFQATT and CDR2 SNEGSKA come from the germline V gene (reference sequence). CDR3 coding DNA: TGCAGTGCTAGAGTATACTGGCGGGAGGGTTCCTACAATGAGCAGTTCTTC. Protein product: CSARVYWREGSYNEQFF.

The J gene is TRBJ1-2, the V gene TRBV6-1, with D perhaps TRBD1 (5 bases). The CDR3 is 13 amino acids. V dropped 6 bases and J dropped 6 bases, with 14 bases sitting between them. Germline CDR1 MNHNS, CDR2 SASEGT. The CDR3: CASRGIMGDGYTF. Written as DNA, the CDR3 is TGTGCCAGCAGGGGGATCATGGGGGATGGCTACACCTTC.

This chain connects TRBV27 to TRBJ2-7; 14 positions agree with TRBD2. Germline assignment: CDR1 MNHEY and CDR2 SMNVEV (reference sequence). The CDR3 spans 17 residues. Trimming at V came to 6 bases and at J to 4 bases, leaving 11 bases not matched to a gene. CDR3 nucleotide sequence: TGTGCCAGCAGCCCGGGACTAGCGGGGGCTTATATTTACGAGCAGTACTTC. The encoded protein is CASSPGLAGAYIYEQYF.

This clonotype appeared once. The chain has TRBV10-3 and TRBJ2-3; TRBD2 matches 7 bases. There are 15 residues in the CDR3. Germline CDR1 is ENHRY and CDR2 is SYGVKD. V lost 4 bases, J lost 0 bases, and 4 bases stayed unmatched. For the CDR3, the DNA is TGTGCCATCAGTGGTGCGGGGGAGAGCACAGATACGCAGTATTTT. It encodes CAISGAGESTDTQYF.

The CDR3 DNA sequence: TGTGCCATCAGTGAGTCGTTAGACGGAACAAGCTCCTACGAGCAGTACTTC. Its protein is CAISESLDGTSSYEQYF. V gene TRBV10-3 combines with J gene TRBJ2-7; no clear D gene. Looked up from germline, CDR1 is ENHRY and CDR2 is SYGVKD. Trimming pared 0 bases from V and 0 bases from J, leaving 15 bases between. The CDR3 totals 17 residues.

The chain joins TRBV27 to TRBJ1-2; D is unresolved. CDR1 is MNHEY and CDR2 is SMNVEV in the germline V gene (reference sequence). V was trimmed by 6 bases and J by 3 bases, leaving 14 bases between them. This CDR3 has 14 amino acids. CDR3 in DNA: TGTGCCAGCAGCCAACTGTCTGCTGACTATGGCTACACCTTC. Protein product: CASSQLSADYGYTF.

The chain uses TRBV10-3 and TRBJ2-1; 7 positions agree with TRBD2. V shed 6 bases and J 7 bases; nucleotides not matched to a gene: 18. The V gene's germline CDR1 is ENHRY and CDR2 SYGVKD. The CDR3 sequence is 17 residues long. In DNA form, the CDR3 reads TGTGCCATCAGAGAATTCTGGATAGGCCCCGGGGGGAATGAGCAGTTCTTC. Protein sequence: CAIREFWIGPGGNEQFF.

The chain uses TRBV4-1 and TRBJ1-2; D is undetermined. There are 14 residues in the CDR3. The germline gives CDR1 MGHRA, CDR2 YSYEKL. Between the trimmed V and J ends, which lost 0 bases and 1 base, there was a span of 6 bases. The CDR3 DNA sequence: TGCGCCAGCAGCCAAGAGTACAGTAACTATGGCTACACCTTC. Its translation: CASSQEYSNYGYTF.

The chain links TRBV28 to TRBJ2-1; 7 bases line up with TRBD2. The CDR3 consists of 16 residues. Germline loops: CDR1 MDHEN, CDR2 SYDVKM. The trim removed 5 bases at V and 6 bases at J, leaving 13 bases unmatched. Here the CDR3 DNA reads TGTGCCAGCAGTCCCTCGTTGGCGGGAGTTGGCAATGAGCAGTTCTTC. This encodes CASSPSLAGVGNEQFF. The full variable domain, with the rest looked up from reference TRBV28 and TRBJ2-1, is DVKVTQSSRYLVKRTGEKVFLECVQDMDHENMFWYRQDPGLGLRLIYFSYDVKMKEKGDIPEGYSVSREKKERFSLILESASTNQTSMYLCASSPSLAGVGNEQFFGPGTRLTVL.

This chain links TRBV6-2 or TRBV6-3 with TRBJ2-3; 7 bases fit TRBD2. CDR3 length: 15 amino acids. V lost 2 bases to trimming and J lost 2 bases; unmatched junction nucleotides: 4. CDR1 and CDR2 (germline): MNHEY, SVGEGT. Here the CDR3 DNA reads TGTGCCAGCAGTTACACCCAGCGGGACACAGATACGCAGTATTTT. Residues: CASSYTQRDTDTQYF.

This chain uses TRBV12-5 with TRBJ2-7, with TRBD2 matching over 9 bases. This CDR3 region has 15 residues. In germline, CDR1 is LGHNT, CDR2 FRNRAP. The V segment lost 9 bases and the J segment 2 bases; nucleotides outside the gene matches: 11. As DNA, the CDR3 is TGTGCTAGGAACGTCTGCGGGACTAGCCCCTACGAGCAGTACTTC. Its protein product is CARNVCGTSPYEQYF.

The genes are TRBV7-2 and TRBJ1-5, with D possibly matching TRBD1 (5 bases). Trimming removed 1 base at V and 6 bases at J, with 13 bases between. The CDR3 spans 15 residues. In germline, CDR1 is SGHTA, CDR2 FQGNSA. The CDR3: CASSLENGGTQPQHF. The CDR3 coding sequence is TGTGCCAGCAGCTTAGAGAATGGGGGAACTCAGCCCCAGCATTTT.

This clonotype was seen once. This rearrangement joins TRBV4-1 to TRBJ2-7; 8 nucleotides match TRBD1. Germline values: CDR1 MGHRA, CDR2 YSYEKL. Germline trimming cut 3 bases from V and 3 bases from J; bases unmatched to any gene: 10. The CDR3 covers 16 residues. The CDR3 spells CASSHLDRVDRYEQYF. The CDR3 DNA is TGCGCCAGCAGCCACTTGGACAGGGTCGACCGCTACGAGCAGTACTTC.

Here the CDR3 DNA reads TGTGCCAGCAATCGAGACCCGGGACTAGCGGCTTCGGGGGAGACCCAGTACTTC. This encodes CASNRDPGLAASGETQYF. The gene calls are TRBV5-5 and TRBJ2-5; 11 nucleotides agree with TRBD2. From germline, CDR1 is SGHKS and CDR2 YYEKEE (reference sequence). CDR3 size: 18 residues. J gave up 5 bases and V 6 bases, and 18 bases lay outside the gene matches.

V and J are TRBV19 and TRBJ1-2; D is unresolved. Per the germline V gene, CDR1 is LNHDA and CDR2 is SQIVND (reference sequence). The CDR3 extends over 15 amino acids. V lost 2 bases, J lost 6 bases, and 16 bases lay in between. CDR3 loop: CASSILAGGEDGYTF. For the CDR3, the DNA is TGTGCCAGTAGTATATTGGCAGGTGGTGAGGATGGCTACACCTTC.

V is TRBV6-2 or TRBV6-3 and J is TRBJ1-5; no definite D call. The CDR3 is made up of 14 amino acids. The V gene's germline CDR1 is MNHEY and CDR2 SVGEGT. V shed 7 bases and J shed 8 bases, with 18 bases lying between them. The chain's CDR3 is CASTPVRVSEPQHF. The DNA for the CDR3 is TGTGCCAGCACCCCGGTCCGGGTTTCGGAGCCCCAGCATTTT.

The DNA of the CDR3 is TGTGCCACCCCAGCAGGCGAGGCCTACGAGCAGTACTTC. Protein sequence: CATPAGEAYEQYF. V and J are TRBV10-3 and TRBJ2-7, with D unclear. Germline-derived CDR1 and CDR2 are ENHRY and SYGVKD. Trimming removed 10 bases from V and 2 bases from J, with 15 bases in between. This CDR3 contains 13 residues.